The 6 T cell receptor beta chains listed next were all sequenced from one sample in a study of memory CD4+ T cells and cytomegalovirus serostatus. The protocol was immunoSEQ multiplex PCR, while the TCRdb copy is restricted to in-frame clones and leaves out a portion. The table has tens of thousands of clones, 82% seen once; the top ten hold around 0.9%. Single viable CD3+CD4+CD8-CD45RO+ cells were sorted as the memory CD4+ T cells. The source material was memory CD4+ T cells from blood. These receptors all come from an adult in good health and CMV-seronegative.

This clone was observed a single time. The chain joins TRBV5-1 to TRBJ2-7, with D maybe TRBD1 (6 bases). The V gene's germline CDR1 is SGHRS and CDR2 YFSETQ. Trimming removed 4 bases at V and 0 bases at J, with 11 bases between. This CDR3 is 14 amino acids long. CDR3 nucleotide sequence: TGCGCCAGCAGCCCGGACAGTTTCTCCTACGAGCAGTACTTC. This gives the protein CASSPDSFSYEQYF.

This chain uses TRBV20-1 with TRBJ2-1; D gene unclear. Trimming removed 6 bases from V and 6 bases from J, with 6 bases in between. The CDR3 contains 10 residues. Germline CDR1 reads DFQATT; CDR2 reads SNEGSKA (reference sequence). The CDR3 loop reads CSAMTNEQFF. CDR3 in DNA: TGCAGTGCGATGACCAATGAGCAGTTCTTC.

The V and J genes are TRBV28 and TRBJ2-1; 7 bases line up with TRBD1. This CDR3 is 17 amino acids long. Germline V gives CDR1 MDHEN, CDR2 SYDVKM. V was pared by 1 base and J by 4 bases, with 10 bases of the junction left unmatched. In DNA form, the CDR3 reads TGTGCCAGCAGTTTATTGGGACGAGGGGGCGGGTACAATGAGCAGTTCTTC. This translates into CASSLLGRGGGYNEQFF.

This sequence joins TRBV5-1 and TRBJ2-7; unclear D gene. Trimming cost V 0 bases and J 1 base, with 20 bases left between them. The CDR3 has 18 residues. Germline V lookup: CDR1 SGHRS, CDR2 YFSETQ. The DNA of the CDR3 is TGCGCCAGCAGCTTGGTTGCGCCGGGTGGCCGTCTTTCCTACGAGCAGTACTTC. Protein: CASSLVAPGGRLSYEQYF.

CDR3 coding DNA: TGTGCCAGCAGCTTGGGCAGCGGGGAAGGGGACAATGAGCAGTTCTTC. This translates into CASSLGSGEGDNEQFF. The chain has TRBV5-4 and TRBJ2-1; 7 nucleotides align to TRBD2. J gave up 5 bases and V 0 bases, and 8 bases lay outside the gene matches. Germline V lookup: CDR1 SGHNT, CDR2 YYREEE (reference sequence). The CDR3 spans 16 residues.

The chain carries TRBV6-1 and TRBJ1-1; D is possibly TRBD1 (5 bases). V dropped 4 bases and J dropped 5 bases, with 14 bases sitting between them. The CDR3 consists of 14 residues. Germline loops: CDR1 MNHNS, CDR2 SASEGT. CDR3 sequence: CASSVFLGGTEAFF. CDR3 nucleotide sequence: TGTGCCAGCAGTGTCTTCTTGGGGGGGACTGAAGCTTTCTTT.